A selection of T cell receptor beta chains follows, all from one sample in a study of T cell responses to AZD1222 COVID-19 vaccine. The protocol was immunoSEQ multiplex PCR, while the TCRdb copy is restricted to in-frame clones and leaves out a portion. The sample gives 75,000 to 95,000 clones, more than 70% of which show up once; 10% is in the top ten. The specimen was peripheral blood, collected 28 days after the second dose of the MenACWY control vaccine. These receptors all stem from an adult who received the MenACWY meningococcal vaccine as a control. Each CDR3 is given with its conserved first and last residue. Each record gives: J gene, CDR3 length, V gene, D gene, CDR3 protein, CDR3 DNA. D genes are given only for firm matches.

j_call: TRBJ1-4; cdr3_length: 15; v_call: TRBV5-6; d_call: NA; cdr3_aa: CASSLQAATNEKLFF; cdr3_nt: TGTGCCAGCAGCTTGCAGGCCGCAACTAATGAAAAACTGTTTTTT
j_call: TRBJ1-3; cdr3_length: 19; v_call: TRBV3-1/TRBV3-2; d_call: TRBD1; cdr3_aa: CASSQGATGYSLRGNTIYF; cdr3_nt: TGTGCCAGCAGCCAAGGGGCGACAGGGTATTCTCTACGGGGAAACACCATATATTTT
j_call: TRBJ1-1; cdr3_length: 13; v_call: TRBV6-5; d_call: TRBD1; cdr3_aa: CATPRGLDTEAFF; cdr3_nt: TGTGCCACCCCGAGGGGGCTGGACACTGAAGCTTTCTTT
j_call: TRBJ2-1; cdr3_length: 15; v_call: TRBV27; d_call: NA; cdr3_aa: CASSFATSVNNEQFF; cdr3_nt: TGTGCCAGCAGTTTTGCAACATCGGTTAACAATGAGCAGTTCTTC
j_call: TRBJ2-5; cdr3_length: 15; v_call: TRBV3-1/TRBV3-2; d_call: TRBD2; cdr3_aa: CASSHNSGGAETQYF; cdr3_nt: TGTGCCAGCAGCCACAATAGCGGGGGGGCTGAGACCCAGTACTTC
j_call: TRBJ1-6; cdr3_length: 15; v_call: TRBV7-2; d_call: NA; cdr3_aa: CASSLQGSLDSPLHF; cdr3_nt: TGTGCCAGCAGCTTGCAGGGTTCCTTGGATTCACCCCTCCACTTT
j_call: TRBJ1-4; cdr3_length: 14; v_call: TRBV6-4; d_call: NA; cdr3_aa: CASSATATNEKLFF; cdr3_nt: TGTGCCAGCAGTGCGACAGCAACTAATGAAAAACTGTTTTTT
j_call: TRBJ2-3; cdr3_length: 16; v_call: TRBV27; d_call: TRBD2; cdr3_aa: CASSLSGGIYTDTQYF; cdr3_nt: TGTGCCAGCAGTTTATCGGGAGGGATTTACACAGATACGCAGTATTTT
j_call: TRBJ2-7; cdr3_length: 14; v_call: TRBV18; d_call: TRBD1; cdr3_aa: CASSPGQNSYEQYF; cdr3_nt: TGTGCCAGCTCCCCGGGACAGAACTCCTACGAGCAGTACTTC
j_call: TRBJ2-3; cdr3_length: 15; v_call: TRBV7-2; d_call: TRBD1; cdr3_aa: CASRDPGQVGDTQYF; cdr3_nt: TGTGCCAGCAGAGACCCTGGACAGGTAGGAGATACGCAGTATTTT
j_call: TRBJ1-1; cdr3_length: 14; v_call: TRBV12-5; d_call: NA; cdr3_aa: CASGTPGVSAEAFF; cdr3_nt: TGTGCTAGTGGTACCCCAGGGGTATCGGCTGAAGCTTTCTTT
j_call: TRBJ2-3; cdr3_length: 14; v_call: TRBV7-2; d_call: NA; cdr3_aa: CASSLGGGPDTQYF; cdr3_nt: TGTGCCAGCAGCTTAGGGGGCGGTCCAGATACGCAGTATTTT
j_call: TRBJ2-1; cdr3_length: 16; v_call: TRBV5-1; d_call: TRBD2; cdr3_aa: CASSSGLAGNYNEQFF; cdr3_nt: TGCGCCAGCAGCTCCGGACTAGCGGGGAACTACAATGAGCAGTTCTTC
j_call: TRBJ2-7; cdr3_length: 14; v_call: TRBV5-1; d_call: NA; cdr3_aa: CASSLGQGPYEQYF; cdr3_nt: TGCGCCAGCAGCTTGGGCCAGGGACCTTACGAGCAGTACTTC
j_call: TRBJ2-5; cdr3_length: 15; v_call: TRBV7-7; d_call: NA; cdr3_aa: CASSGGQGYGETQYF; cdr3_nt: TGTGCCAGCAGCGGAGGGCAGGGGTATGGAGAGACCCAGTACTTC